The entry that follows covers one T cell receptor (beta chain) sequence. Its antigen is undetermined. This entry comes from a study of T cells in localized non-small cell lung cancer. From germline, CDR1 is MDHEN and CDR2 SYDVKM. V lost 5 bases, J lost 4 bases, and 7 bases stayed unmatched. The CDR3 totals 15 residues. Study observations and caveats: A higher density of T cells in blood coincided with extended overall survival. Adjacent lung held a median around 56 of the top 100 tumor clones. Uninvolved neighboring lung showed the greatest T cell clonality, exceeding tumor. Heterogeneity stays possible, as sequencing covered only one tumor region.

Method: immunoSEQ multiplex PCR; TCRdb's copy keeps in-frame clones and lacks some. Of thousands of clones in the sample, 35% to 45% are singletons; the top ten hold around 7%. V usage is TRBV28 and J usage is TRBJ1-4; 7 bases are shared with TRBD1. Sequences were derived from lung tumor tissue, sampled before any cancer treatment. This clonotype was sampled from a man aged 35 to 70 with stage I lung adenocarcinoma. For the CDR3, the DNA is TGTGCCAGCAGTCCGCCAGGGGGGGGTAATGAAAAACTGTTTTTT. Its translation: CASSPPGGGNEKLFF.